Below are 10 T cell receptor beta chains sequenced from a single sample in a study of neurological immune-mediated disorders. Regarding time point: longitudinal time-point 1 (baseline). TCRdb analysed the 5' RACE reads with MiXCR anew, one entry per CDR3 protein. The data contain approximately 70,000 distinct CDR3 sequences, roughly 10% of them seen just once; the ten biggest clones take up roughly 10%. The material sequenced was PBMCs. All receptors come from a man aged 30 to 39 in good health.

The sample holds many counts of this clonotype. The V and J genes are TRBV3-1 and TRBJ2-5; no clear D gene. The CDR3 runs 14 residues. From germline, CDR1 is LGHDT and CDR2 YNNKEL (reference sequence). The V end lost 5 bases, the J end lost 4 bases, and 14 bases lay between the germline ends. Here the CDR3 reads CASSFRGPGETQYF. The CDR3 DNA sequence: TGTGCCAGCAGCTTCCGTGGGCCGGGAGAGACCCAGTACTTC.

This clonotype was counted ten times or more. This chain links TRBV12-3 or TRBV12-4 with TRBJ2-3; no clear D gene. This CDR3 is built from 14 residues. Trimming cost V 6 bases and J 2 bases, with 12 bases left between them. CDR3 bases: TGTGCCAGCAGAGAGAACAAACCCACAGATACGCAGTATTTT. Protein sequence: CASRENKPTDTQYF.

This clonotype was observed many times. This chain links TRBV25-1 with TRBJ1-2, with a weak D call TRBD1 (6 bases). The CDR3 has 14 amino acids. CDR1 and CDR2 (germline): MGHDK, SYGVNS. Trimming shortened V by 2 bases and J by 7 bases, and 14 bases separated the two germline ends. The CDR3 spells CASSERVGAGGYTF. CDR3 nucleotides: TGTGCCAGCAGTGAACGAGTGGGGGCGGGTGGCTACACCTTC.

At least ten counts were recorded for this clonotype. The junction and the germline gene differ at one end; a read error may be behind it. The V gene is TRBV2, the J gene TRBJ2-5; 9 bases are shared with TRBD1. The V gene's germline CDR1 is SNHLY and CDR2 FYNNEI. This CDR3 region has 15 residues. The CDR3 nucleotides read TGTGCCAGCGGGGGACAGGGACATTCCCAAGGGACCCAGTACTTC. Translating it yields CASGGQGHSQGTQYF.

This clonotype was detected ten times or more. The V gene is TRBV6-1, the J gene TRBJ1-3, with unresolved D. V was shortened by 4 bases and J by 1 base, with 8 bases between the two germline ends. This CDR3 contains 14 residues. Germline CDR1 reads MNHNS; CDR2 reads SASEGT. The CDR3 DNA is TGTGCCAGCAGTGGGACCCCATCTGGAAACACCATATATTTT. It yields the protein CASSGTPSGNTIYF.

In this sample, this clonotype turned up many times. The CDR3 DNA sequence: TGTGCCAGCAGTCGGGGGCTACAAGAGACCCAGTACTTC. Amino acid sequence: CASSRGLQETQYF. V usage is TRBV2 and J usage is TRBJ2-5; D might be TRBD1 or TRBD2, each matching 6 bases. Trimming pared 5 bases from V and 2 bases from J, leaving 9 bases between. The CDR3 extends over 13 amino acids. CDR1 is SNHLY and CDR2 is FYNNEI in the germline V gene.

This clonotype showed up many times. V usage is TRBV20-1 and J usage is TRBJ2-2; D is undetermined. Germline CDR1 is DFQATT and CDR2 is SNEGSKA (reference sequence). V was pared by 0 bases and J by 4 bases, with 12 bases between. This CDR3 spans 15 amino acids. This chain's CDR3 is CSARDSSEGTGELFF. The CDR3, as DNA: TGCAGTGCTAGAGATAGTTCAGAAGGCACCGGGGAGCTGTTTTTT.

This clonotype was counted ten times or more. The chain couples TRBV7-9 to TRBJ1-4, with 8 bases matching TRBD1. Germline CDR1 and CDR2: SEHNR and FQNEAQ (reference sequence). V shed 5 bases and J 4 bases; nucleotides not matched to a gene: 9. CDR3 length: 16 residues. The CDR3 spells CASSPTAGGDNEKLFF. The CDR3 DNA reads TGTGCCAGCAGCCCAACGGCAGGGGGCGATAATGAAAAACTGTTTTTT.

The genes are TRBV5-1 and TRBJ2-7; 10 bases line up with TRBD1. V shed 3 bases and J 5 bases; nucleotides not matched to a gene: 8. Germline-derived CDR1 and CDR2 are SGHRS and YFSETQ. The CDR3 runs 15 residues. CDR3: CASSSTGTGVDEQYF. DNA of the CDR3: TGCGCCAGCAGCTCGACCGGGACAGGGGTCGACGAGCAGTACTTC.

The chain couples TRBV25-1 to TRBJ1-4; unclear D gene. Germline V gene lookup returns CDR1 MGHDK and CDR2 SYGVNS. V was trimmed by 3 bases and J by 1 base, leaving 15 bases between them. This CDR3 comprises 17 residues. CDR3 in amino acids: CASSDTSTGRTNEKLFF. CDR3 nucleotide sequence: TGTGCCAGCAGTGACACCTCTACCGGGAGAACTAATGAAAAACTGTTTTTT. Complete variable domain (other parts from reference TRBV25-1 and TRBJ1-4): EADIYQTPRYLVIGTGKKITLECSQTMGHDKMYWYQQDPGMELHLIHYSYGVNSTEKGDLSSESTVSRIRTEHFPLTLESARPSHTSQYLCASSDTSTGRTNEKLFFGSGTQLSVL.